One and the same sample provided the 32 T cell receptor beta chains below, sequenced in a study of T cells in Graves' hyperthyroidism and ophthalmopathy. Amplified regions were TCR beta CDR3 sequences from RNA transcripts. A first-round RT-PCR of the TCR CDR3 used the HTBI primer set. TCRdb redid the calling of the multiplex PCR reads with MiXCR, one entry per CDR3 protein. The sample yields almost 500,000 distinct CDR3 sequences, 22% seen once. The sequenced sample was blood. Source of these receptors: a woman aged 70-85 years with Graves' ophthalmopathy.

This clonotype occurred many times. The rearrangement uses TRBV6-1 and TRBJ1-5; D ambiguous. Germline V gives CDR1 MNHNS, CDR2 SASEGT. The CDR3 sequence is 13 residues long. Trimming shortened V by 5 bases and J by 4 bases, and 9 bases separated the two germline ends. The CDR3 bases are TGTGCCAGCAGTTCCTTGGGGAATCAGCCCCAGCATTTT. Its protein product is CASSSLGNQPQHF.

On this clonotype itself: A much larger clone differs by one base, so this may be a read error. The chain joins TRBV10-3 to TRBJ2-2; D gene ambiguous. CDR3 size: 16 residues. CDR1 is ENHRY and CDR2 is SYGVKD in the germline V gene. Here the CDR3 DNA reads TGTGCCATCGGTGAGTCGGGCCGGACGAGTGGTGGGGAGCTGTTTTTT. Protein sequence: CAIGESGRTSGGELFF.

This clonotype came up a few times. The CDR3 sequence: CSGTDRGNYGYTF. In nucleotides, the CDR3 is TGCAGCGGAACGGACAGGGGGAACTATGGCTACACCTTC. The V and J genes are TRBV29-1 and TRBJ1-2; 10 bases agree with TRBD1. With V trimmed by 7 bases and J by 2 bases, 4 bases remained unmatched. This CDR3 region has 13 residues. Germline V gene data show CDR1 as SQVTM and CDR2 as ANQGSEA.

This chain joins TRBV7-8 and TRBJ1-2; perhaps TRBD1 as D (5 bases). Trimming cost V 1 base and J 2 bases, with 17 bases left between them. The CDR3 is 17 residues long. Germline V gives CDR1 SGHVS, CDR2 FQNEAQ. The CDR3 sequence is CASSLERWDATNYGYTF. CDR3 coding DNA: TGTGCCAGCAGCTTAGAAAGGTGGGACGCTACAAACTATGGCTACACCTTC.

The sample holds many counts of this clonotype. The rearrangement links TRBV25-1 to TRBJ1-3, with unresolved D. The germline V gene encodes CDR1 MGHDK and CDR2 SYGVNS. Trimming left V 7 bases short and J 8 bases short, with 9 bases between. The CDR3 runs to 11 residues. The CDR3, as DNA: TGTGCCAGCACCTACGGGGACACCATATATTTT. Translated: CASTYGDTIYF.

As regards this clonotype: This may arise from a read error, as a much more abundant clone is one base away. The CDR3 reads CASSQAGPMNTEAFF. Here the CDR3 DNA reads TGTGCCAGTAGCCAGGCTGGACCCATGAACACTGAAGCTTTCTTT. The chain links TRBV19 to TRBJ1-1; no firm D call. Germline V gene sequence: CDR1 LNHDA, CDR2 SQIVND (reference sequence). V shed 6 bases and J shed 0 bases, with 14 bases lying between them. The CDR3 loop spans 15 amino acids. Variable domain in full (rest from reference TRBV19 and TRBJ1-1): DGGITQSPKYLFRKEGQNVTLSCEQNLNHDAMYWYRQDPGQGLRLIYYSQIVNDFQKGDIAEGYSVSREKKESFPLTVTSAQKNPTAFYLCASSQAGPMNTEAFFGQGTRLTVV.

This clonotype came up many times. This chain connects TRBV2 to TRBJ2-7, with D hard to call. The V gene lost 5 bases and the J gene lost 3 bases, with 2 bases spanning the gap. The CDR3 is made up of 10 amino acids. CDR1 and CDR2 from the germline V gene are SNHLY and FYNNEI. The CDR3 nucleotides are TGTGCCAGCAGTAACTACGAGCAGTACTTC. Translating it yields CASSNYEQYF. Together with reference TRBV2 and TRBJ2-7, the CDR3 gives the full variable domain: EPEVTQTPSHQVTQMGQEVILRCVPISNHLYFYWYRQILGQKVEFLVSFYNNEISEKSEIFDDQFSVERPDGSNFTLKIRSTKLEDSAMYFCASSNYEQYFGPGTRLTVT.

The chain recombines TRBV6-1 with TRBJ1-1; no firm D call. The CDR3 covers 15 residues. Germline CDR1 reads MNHNS; CDR2 reads SASEGT. The V and J ends lost 5 bases and 5 bases respectively, with 18 bases between them. CDR3 sequence (DNA): TGTGCCAGCAGTTCTCAGGACGGGGAGAGGACTGAAGCTTTCTTT. Translation: CASSSQDGERTEAFF.

V gene TRBV6-1 combines with J gene TRBJ1-2; TRBD1 is a possible D gene (5 bases). The CDR3 is made up of 13 amino acids. The V gene lost 6 bases and the J gene lost 0 bases, with 8 bases spanning the gap. The germline CDR1 and CDR2 sequences are MNHNS and SASEGT. The CDR3 DNA is TGTGCCAGCAGACAGGAGCCTAACTATGGCTACACCTTC. Its protein is CASRQEPNYGYTF.

The chain uses TRBV12-3 or TRBV12-4 and TRBJ2-3, with no clear D. The CDR3 sequence is 13 residues long. This chain's CDR3 is CAISGVVTDTQYF. CDR3 coding DNA: TGTGCTATTAGTGGGGTAGTCACAGATACGCAGTATTTT.

The V gene is TRBV12-3 or TRBV12-4, the J gene TRBJ2-1; 9 bases match TRBD1. V lost 6 bases to trimming and J lost 6 bases; unmatched junction nucleotides: 12. This CDR3 spans 16 amino acids. The CDR3 nucleotides are TGTGCCAGCAGACACCCGGGACAGGGTGCCCTCAATGAGCAGTTCTTC. As protein: CASRHPGQGALNEQFF.

This clonotype was observed a handful of times. The rearrangement links TRBV4-1 to TRBJ2-7, with D unresolved. The CDR3 is 13 residues long. Trimming cost V 3 bases and J 5 bases, with 11 bases left between them. CDR1 is MGHRA and CDR2 is YSYEKL in the germline V gene. CDR3 DNA: TGCGCCAGCAGCCAGGGTCCTCCGGACGAGCAGTACTTC. It translates to CASSQGPPDEQYF.

This clonotype has ten or more counts. CDR3 in DNA: TGCGCCAGCAGCTTGGCGGGATACCGCACAGATACGCAGTATTTT. Its protein is CASSLAGYRTDTQYF. The genes are TRBV5-1 and TRBJ2-3; D is perhaps TRBD2 (5 bases). This CDR3 spans 15 amino acids. V was clipped by 0 bases and J by 1 base, with 9 bases between them. Germline V gene lookup returns CDR1 SGHRS and CDR2 YFSETQ.

This clonotype was counted ten times or more. V gene TRBV2 combines with J gene TRBJ1-2; D is possibly TRBD1 (5 bases). CDR3 size: 13 residues. The V gene's germline CDR1 is SNHLY and CDR2 FYNNEI. Trimming removed 5 bases from V and 2 bases from J, with 9 bases in between. The CDR3 region has the DNA TGTGCCAGCAGTTCTTCAGGGAACTATGGCTACACCTTC. Translation gives CASSSSGNYGYTF.

The chain carries TRBV7-2 and TRBJ2-2; 8 positions agree with TRBD2. The V segment lost 5 bases and the J segment 7 bases; nucleotides outside the gene matches: 12. Germline V gene data show CDR1 as SGHTA and CDR2 as FQGNSA. This CDR3 has 16 residues. The CDR3 loop reads CASSKDRLASVGELFF. DNA for the CDR3: TGTGCCAGCAGCAAAGACCGACTAGCGTCTGTCGGGGAGCTGTTTTTT.

The chain links TRBV20-1 to TRBJ2-1; 11 bases map to TRBD2. The J segment lost 5 bases and the V segment lost 5 bases, leaving 5 bases of the junction unmatched. The CDR3 totals 14 residues. From germline, CDR1 is DFQATT and CDR2 SNEGSKA (reference sequence). For the CDR3, the DNA is TGCAGTGCTCGACTGACTAGCGGGGACAATGAGCAGTTCTTC. Protein: CSARLTSGDNEQFF.

This chain links TRBV6-1 with TRBJ2-1, with D hard to call. There are 16 residues in the CDR3. Germline V lookup: CDR1 MNHNS, CDR2 SASEGT. V dropped 5 bases and J dropped 0 bases, with 14 bases sitting between them. CDR3 DNA: TGTGCCAGCAGTCAAACAACCGGGCTCTCCTACAATGAGCAGTTCTTC. It codes for CASSQTTGLSYNEQFF.

In its sample, this clonotype was seen a few times. V and J are TRBV7-2 and TRBJ2-2; 7 bases are a match to TRBD1. There are 14 residues in the CDR3. The V gene end was trimmed by 2 bases and the J gene end by 6 bases; junction bases not matched to a gene: 3. Germline assignment: CDR1 SGHTA and CDR2 FQGNSA. CDR3 residues: CASSLSRGSGELFF. The CDR3 DNA sequence: TGTGCCAGCAGCTTAAGCAGGGGGTCCGGGGAGCTGTTTTTT.

V and J are TRBV2 and TRBJ2-4; the D gene is possibly TRBD1 (6 bases). The CDR3 contains 20 residues. Germline lookup yields CDR1 SNHLY and CDR2 FYNNEI. The ends were cut back, 8 bases at V and 0 bases at J, with 29 bases in the middle. The CDR3 region is CASSPPEQGALSGAKNIQYF. For the CDR3, the DNA is TGTGCCAGCTCACCACCGGAACAGGGTGCACTATCGGGAGCCAAAAACATTCAGTACTTC.

The sample holds a few counts of this clonotype. The chain combines TRBV28 with TRBJ2-6, with D perhaps TRBD2 (6 bases). From germline, CDR1 is MDHEN and CDR2 SYDVKM. This CDR3 is 16 amino acids long. The V end lost 3 bases, the J end lost 4 bases, and 13 bases lay between the germline ends. As DNA, the CDR3 is TGTGCCAGCAGTTTGACCGGGGCGGGGGGGGCCAACGTCCTGACTTTC. It yields the protein CASSLTGAGGANVLTF. The whole variable domain, filled in from reference TRBV28 and TRBJ2-6, reads DVKVTQSSRYLVKRTGEKVFLECVQDMDHENMFWYRQDPGLGLRLIYFSYDVKMKEKGDIPEGYSVSREKKERFSLILESASTNQTSMYLCASSLTGAGGANVLTFGAGSRLTVL.

This chain uses TRBV6-5 with TRBJ2-1; 15 positions agree with TRBD2. V gave up 0 bases and J gave up 6 bases; unmatched junction bases: 3. Germline-derived CDR1 and CDR2 are MNHEY and SVGAGI. The length of the CDR3 is 17 residues. The CDR3: CASSYSPGLAGGNEQFF. The CDR3 DNA reads as TGTGCCAGCAGTTACTCACCGGGACTAGCGGGAGGCAATGAGCAGTTCTTC.

The rearrangement links TRBV6-2 or TRBV6-3 to TRBJ2-7, with D perhaps assigned TRBD1 or TRBD2 (5 bases each). V dropped 4 bases and J dropped 4 bases, with 14 bases sitting between them. The CDR3 sequence is 14 residues long. CDR1 and CDR2 from the germline V gene are MNHEY and SVGEGT. CDR3 DNA sequence: TGTGCCAGCAGTTCGCGAGGGGCAGAGTACGAGCAGTACTTC. It yields the protein CASSSRGAEYEQYF.

The V and J genes are TRBV28 and TRBJ2-7; 8 bases line up with TRBD1. V lost 6 bases and J lost 2; bases outside the gene matches: 9. From germline, CDR1 is MDHEN and CDR2 SYDVKM. CDR3 length: 15 amino acids. The CDR3: CASRMTGVDTYEQYF. DNA for the CDR3: TGTGCCAGCAGAATGACAGGGGTCGATACCTACGAGCAGTACTTC.

The chain carries TRBV12-3 or TRBV12-4 and TRBJ2-1; TRBD2 might be the D (6 bases). CDR3 size: 13 residues. V gave up 5 bases and J gave up 5 bases, with 10 bases separating them. The CDR3, as DNA: TGTGCCAGCAGTGTCGGGACTGACAATGAGCAGTTCTTC. This gives the protein CASSVGTDNEQFF.

In this sample, this clonotype turned up many times. The chain joins TRBV11-2 to TRBJ2-7, with D perhaps matching TRBD2 (5 bases). V was shortened by 1 base and J by 6 bases, with 16 bases between the two germline ends. The length of the CDR3 is 15 residues. Per the germline V gene, CDR1 is SGHAT and CDR2 is FQNNGV. The CDR3 is CASSLVPGLRGEQYF. The CDR3 coding sequence is TGTGCCAGCAGCTTAGTCCCCGGTTTACGGGGCGAGCAGTACTTC.

The V and J genes are TRBV7-2 and TRBJ2-1; 9 bases are a match to TRBD2. The J segment lost 0 bases and the V segment lost 3 bases, leaving 6 bases of the junction unmatched. Germline assignment: CDR1 SGHTA and CDR2 FQGNSA. This CDR3 is built from 17 residues. This chain's CDR3 is CASSFIAGGDSYNEQFF. In nucleotides, the CDR3 is TGTGCCAGCAGCTTCATCGCGGGGGGGGACTCCTACAATGAGCAGTTCTTC.

This clonotype showed up many times. The chain has TRBV3-1 and TRBJ2-7, with no clear D. The CDR3 extends over 14 amino acids. With 0 bases removed from V and 0 bases from J, the gap between germline ends came to 6 bases. Germline CDR1 and CDR2: LGHDT and YNNKEL (reference sequence). In nucleotides, the CDR3 is TGTGCCAGCAGCCAAGATTTGGCCTCCTACGAGCAGTACTTC. It specifies CASSQDLASYEQYF.

V usage is TRBV28 and J usage is TRBJ2-7; D is perhaps TRBD2 (5 bases). Germline-derived CDR1 and CDR2 are MDHEN and SYDVKM. This CDR3 contains 15 residues. With 5 bases removed from V and 2 bases from J, the gap between germline ends came to 16 bases. The CDR3: CASSKRLAGTYEQYF. The CDR3 nucleotides read TGTGCCAGCAGTAAAAGACTGGCGGGTACCTACGAGCAGTACTTC.

There are a few counts of this clonotype. V is TRBV19 and J is TRBJ2-3; a weak D match, TRBD2 (7 bases). Per the germline V gene, CDR1 is LNHDA and CDR2 is SQIVND (reference sequence). This CDR3 comprises 12 residues. The V gene lost 3 bases and the J gene lost 9 bases, with 10 bases spanning the gap. The CDR3 DNA sequence: TGTGCCAGTAGTATCGGGGGGCACACGCAGTATTTT. Its protein is CASSIGGHTQYF.

This clonotype was seen repeatedly, ten times or more. J is TRBJ2-3 and V is TRBV12-3 or TRBV12-4; 9 bases are a match to TRBD1. With 6 bases clipped from V and 4 bases from J, the junction kept 8 bases outside the gene matches. The CDR3 runs 15 residues. This chain's CDR3 is CASSLRQGGADTQYF. CDR3 nucleotide sequence: TGTGCCAGCAGCCTAAGACAGGGGGGCGCAGATACGCAGTATTTT.

The rearrangement uses TRBV19 and TRBJ2-5; 11 bases match TRBD2. The CDR3 length is 13 residues. V was clipped by 10 bases and J by 5 bases; unmatched bases: 6. Germline CDR1 LNHDA, CDR2 SQIVND (reference sequence). DNA of the CDR3: TGTGCCACCTCGGGACTAGCGGCCGAGACCCAGTACTTC. Residues: CATSGLAAETQYF.

At least ten counts were recorded for this clonotype. The chain joins TRBV12-3 or TRBV12-4 to TRBJ1-1, with D possibly matching TRBD1 (6 bases). Trimming shortened V by 8 bases and J by 2 bases, and 15 bases separated the two germline ends. The CDR3 runs 14 residues. The CDR3 coding sequence is TGTGCCAGCGGCATCGGACAGACTAACACTGAAGCTTTCTTT. It translates to CASGIGQTNTEAFF.